Given below is one TCR beta chain in context. What it binds is unknown. The germline CDR1 and CDR2 sequences are MNHEY and SVGEGT. V was pared by 5 bases and J by 6 bases, with 13 bases between. This CDR3 has 14 residues. The data originate from a study of T cells in Graves' hyperthyroidism and ophthalmopathy. Study at large: Initial diagnosis, before any treatment, was when peripheral blood was collected. General study points: In the blood, most expanded thyroid clonotypes above 0.001 appeared as well.

A lack of ophthalmopathy progression within 18 months defined stable Graves' hyperthyroidism. Together with thyroid ultrasound, orbital computed tomography, serum thyroxine and TRAb, clinical symptoms were used for diagnoses. It was RNA transcripts that yielded the amplified TCR beta CDR3 regions. Initially, a first-round RT-PCR of the TCR CDR3 employed the HTBI primer set. Using its own MiXCR run on the multiplex PCR reads, TCRdb lists one record per CDR3 protein. This sample has about 320,000 distinct CDR3 sequences, with over 15% found just once. This receptor was taken from a man younger than 40 with Graves' hyperthyroidism. This chain connects TRBV6-2 or TRBV6-3 to TRBJ2-2, with D perhaps TRBD1 (5 bases). Material for sequencing was blood. In nucleotides, the CDR3 is TGTGCCAGCAGTGTATCAGGGATCTCCGGGGAGCTGTTTTTT. Its protein product is CASSVSGISGELFF.